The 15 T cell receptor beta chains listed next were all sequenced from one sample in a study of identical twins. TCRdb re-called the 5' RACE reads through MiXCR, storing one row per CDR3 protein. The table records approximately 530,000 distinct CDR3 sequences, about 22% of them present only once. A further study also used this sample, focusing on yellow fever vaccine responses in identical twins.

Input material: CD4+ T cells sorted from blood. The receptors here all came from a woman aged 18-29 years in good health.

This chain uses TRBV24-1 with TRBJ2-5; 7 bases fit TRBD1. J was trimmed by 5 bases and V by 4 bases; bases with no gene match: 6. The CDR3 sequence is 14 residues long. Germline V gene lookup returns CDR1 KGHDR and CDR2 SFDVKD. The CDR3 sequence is CATSETDRWETQYF. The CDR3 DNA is TGTGCCACCAGTGAGACGGACAGGTGGGAGACCCAGTACTTC.

The CDR3 here is CASRGPGPGWADTQYF. The CDR3 DNA reads TGTGCCAGCAGGGGCCCGGGCCCAGGGTGGGCAGATACGCAGTATTTT. V is TRBV12-3 or TRBV12-4 and J is TRBJ2-3; tentative D call: TRBD1 (5 bases). V was clipped by 6 bases and J by 4 bases, with 20 bases between them. The CDR3 extends over 16 amino acids.

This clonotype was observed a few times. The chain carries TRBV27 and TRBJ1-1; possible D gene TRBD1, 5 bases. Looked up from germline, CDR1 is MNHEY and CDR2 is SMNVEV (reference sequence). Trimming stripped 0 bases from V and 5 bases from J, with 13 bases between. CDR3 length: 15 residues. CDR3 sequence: CASSLSGRVGTEAFF. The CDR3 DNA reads TGTGCCAGCAGTTTATCGGGCAGGGTGGGTACTGAAGCTTTCTTT.

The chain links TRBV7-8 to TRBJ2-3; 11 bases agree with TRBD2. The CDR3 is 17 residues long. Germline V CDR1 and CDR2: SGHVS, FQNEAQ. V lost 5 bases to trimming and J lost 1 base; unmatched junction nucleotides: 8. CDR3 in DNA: TGTGCCAGCAGCCTTCAGACTAGCGGGAAGGGCACAGATACGCAGTATTTT. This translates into CASSLQTSGKGTDTQYF.

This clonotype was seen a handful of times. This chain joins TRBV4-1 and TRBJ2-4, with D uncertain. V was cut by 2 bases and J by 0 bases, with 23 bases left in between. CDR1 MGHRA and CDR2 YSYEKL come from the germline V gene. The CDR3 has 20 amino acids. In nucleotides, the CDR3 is TGCGCCAGCAGCCAACTAGTAGACGGCGCCGCAAGTCTAGCCAAAAACATTCAGTACTTC. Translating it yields CASSQLVDGAASLAKNIQYF.

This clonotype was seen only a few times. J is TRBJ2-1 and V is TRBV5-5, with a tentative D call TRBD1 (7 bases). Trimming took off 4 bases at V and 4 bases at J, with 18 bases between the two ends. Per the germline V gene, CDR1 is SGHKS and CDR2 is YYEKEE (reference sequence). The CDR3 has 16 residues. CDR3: CASSLANRGLYNEQFF. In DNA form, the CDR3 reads TGTGCCAGCAGCCTGGCGAACAGGGGACTTTACAATGAGCAGTTCTTC.

The CDR3, as DNA: TGCAGTGCTAAACGGGGCCTACTACGGACCTACAATGAGCAGTTCTTC. Protein sequence: CSAKRGLLRTYNEQFF. The rearrangement joins TRBV20-1 to TRBJ2-1; TRBD1 or TRBD2 may be the D gene (5 bases each). Looked up from germline, CDR1 is DFQATT and CDR2 is SNEGSKA (reference sequence). The CDR3 sequence is 16 residues long. V was pared by 4 bases and J by 2 bases, with 18 bases between.

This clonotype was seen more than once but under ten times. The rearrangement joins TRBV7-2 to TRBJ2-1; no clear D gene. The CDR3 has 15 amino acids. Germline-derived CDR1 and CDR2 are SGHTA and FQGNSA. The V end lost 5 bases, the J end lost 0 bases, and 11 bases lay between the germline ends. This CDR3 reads CASSHRQSSYNEQFF. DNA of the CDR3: TGTGCCAGCAGCCACCGGCAGAGCTCCTACAATGAGCAGTTCTTC. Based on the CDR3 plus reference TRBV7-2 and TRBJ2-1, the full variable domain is GAGVSQSPSNKVTEKGKDVELRCDPISGHTALYWYRQSLGQGLEFLIYFQGNSAPDKSGLPSDRFSAERTGGSVSTLTIQRTQQEDSAVYLCASSHRQSSYNEQFFGPGTRLTVL.

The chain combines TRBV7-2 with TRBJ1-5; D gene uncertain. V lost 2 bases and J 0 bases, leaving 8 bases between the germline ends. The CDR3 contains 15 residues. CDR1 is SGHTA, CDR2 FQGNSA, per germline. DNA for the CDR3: TGTGCCAGCAGCTTAAATAGCCCTAGCAATCAGCCCCAGCATTTT. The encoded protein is CASSLNSPSNQPQHF.

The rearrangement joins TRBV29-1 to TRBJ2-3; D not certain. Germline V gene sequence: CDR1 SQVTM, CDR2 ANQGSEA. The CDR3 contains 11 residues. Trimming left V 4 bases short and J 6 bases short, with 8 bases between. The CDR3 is CSVGTTDTQYF. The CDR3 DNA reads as TGCAGCGTTGGTACTACCGATACGCAGTATTTT.

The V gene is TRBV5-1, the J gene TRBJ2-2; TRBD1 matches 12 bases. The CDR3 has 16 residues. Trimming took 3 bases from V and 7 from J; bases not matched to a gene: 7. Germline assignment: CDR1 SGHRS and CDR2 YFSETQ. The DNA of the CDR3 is TGCGCCAGCAGCTGGGACAGGGGGCATCTCGGCGGGGAGCTGTTTTTT. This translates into CASSWDRGHLGGELFF.

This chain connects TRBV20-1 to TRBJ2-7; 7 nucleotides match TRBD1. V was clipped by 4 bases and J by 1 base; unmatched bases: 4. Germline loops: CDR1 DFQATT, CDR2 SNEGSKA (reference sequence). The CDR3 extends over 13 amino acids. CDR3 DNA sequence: TGCAGTGCTACACCGACAGGGTCCTACGAGCAGTACTTC. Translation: CSATPTGSYEQYF.

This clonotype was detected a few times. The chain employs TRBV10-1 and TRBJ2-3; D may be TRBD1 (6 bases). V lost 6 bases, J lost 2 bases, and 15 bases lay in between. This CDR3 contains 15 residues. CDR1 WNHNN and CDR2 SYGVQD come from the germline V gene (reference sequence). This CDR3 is CASRAGTTATDTQYF. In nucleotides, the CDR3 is TGCGCCAGCAGGGCCGGGACAACCGCCACAGATACGCAGTATTTT.

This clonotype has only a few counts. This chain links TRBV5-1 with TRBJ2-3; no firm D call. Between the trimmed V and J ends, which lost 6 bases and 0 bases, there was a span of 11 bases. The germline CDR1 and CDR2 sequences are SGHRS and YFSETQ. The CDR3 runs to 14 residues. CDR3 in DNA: TGCGCCAGCAAAAATTTCGGTAGCACAGATACGCAGTATTTT. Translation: CASKNFGSTDTQYF.

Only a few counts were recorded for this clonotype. The CDR3 DNA is TGCGCCAGCAGCACCGGGAGCCGGGGGAACACTGAAGCTTTCTTT. Translated: CASSTGSRGNTEAFF. V is TRBV5-1 and J is TRBJ1-1; D not resolved. The CDR3 spans 15 residues. The V gene's germline CDR1 is SGHRS and CDR2 YFSETQ. Between the trimmed V and J ends, which lost 4 bases and 1 base, there was a span of 14 bases.